This T cell receptor (beta chain) was sequenced during a study of T-cell memory formation after mild COVID-19. Whole-study results and caveats: Clones which contracted sat mainly in CM and EM if CD4+, and in EMRA if CD8+.

About this clonotype itself: Antigen specificity is unknown.

Trimming pared 5 bases from V and 2 bases from J, leaving 9 bases between. Germline V gives CDR1 SGHTA, CDR2 FQGNSA. The CDR3 consists of 13 residues. TCRdb independently ran MiXCR on the 5' RACE reads; one entry per CDR3 protein. This table has roughly 410,000 distinct CDR3 sequences, approximately 25% appearing once. The rearrangement uses TRBV7-2 and TRBJ1-1; D gene unclear. The sequence was obtained from an adult woman who had mild COVID-19 (a few samples of this study predate the infection). Cell type and time point are not known. The sequencing sample was made of PBMCs or a T cell subset sorted from them (not recorded which). In DNA, the CDR3 is TGTGCCAGCAGCAATAACAGAAACACTGAAGCTTTCTTT. Translation: CASSNNRNTEAFF.